One sample yielded the 8 T cell receptor beta chains listed below, sequenced in a study of regulatory and conventional T cells in breast cancer. MiXCR, applied by TCRdb to the PCR reads, yields one record per CDR3 protein. This sample has about 10,000 distinct CDR3 sequences, with about 35% found just once. The sequenced sample consisted of conventional T cells from blood. All receptors derive from a male donor in good health.

This clonotype was counted only a few times. The rearrangement joins TRBV6-2 or TRBV6-3 to TRBJ1-2, with D possibly TRBD1 on 6 matching bases. Trimming took 10 bases from V and 4 from J, leaving 19 bases between them. CDR3 length equals 14 residues. The germline CDR1 and CDR2 sequences are MNHEY and SVGEGT. This chain's CDR3 is CATLGQPAGYGYTF. Written as DNA, the CDR3 is TGTGCCACTCTTGGACAGCCCGCTGGCTATGGCTACACCTTC.

This clonotype is labeled as medium-sized. The chain employs TRBV7-2 and TRBJ1-1, with D possibly being TRBD1 (5 bases). The CDR3 extends over 14 amino acids. From germline, CDR1 is SGHTA and CDR2 FQGNSA. V lost 0 bases and J lost 10, with 15 bases in between. CDR3 loop: CASSLAQGGRGAFF. The CDR3 DNA is TGTGCCAGCAGCTTAGCGCAGGGAGGGAGAGGAGCTTTCTTT.

The chain recombines TRBV10-3 with TRBJ2-3; D gene uncertain. This CDR3 spans 13 amino acids. Trimming pared 7 bases from V and 6 bases from J, leaving 14 bases between. Germline V lookup: CDR1 ENHRY, CDR2 SYGVKD. The CDR3 protein is CAIKEALWDTQYF. The CDR3 DNA sequence: TGTGCCATCAAAGAAGCTCTTTGGGATACGCAGTATTTT.

The rearrangement links TRBV11-1 to TRBJ2-5; D may be TRBD2 (6 bases). The CDR3 loop spans 12 amino acids. CDR1 SGHAT and CDR2 FQDESV come from the germline V gene (reference sequence). V lost 4 bases and J lost 9, with 12 bases in between. This CDR3 is CASSYRGEAQYF. As DNA, the CDR3 is TGTGCCAGCAGCTACCGCGGGGAGGCCCAGTACTTC.

This clonotype is classed as medium-sized (0.01 to 0.1%). The chain recombines TRBV5-1 with TRBJ1-1; a possible D gene is TRBD1 (5 bases). The CDR3 is made up of 15 amino acids. The V and J ends lost 4 bases and 0 bases respectively, with 13 bases between them. Germline CDR1 and CDR2: SGHRS and YFSETQ. CDR3 in DNA: TGCGCCAGCAGCCTCGACTTGACAGTGAACACTGAAGCTTTCTTT. It codes for CASSLDLTVNTEAFF.

The chain joins TRBV28 to TRBJ1-1, with TRBD1 matching 8 bases. The germline V gene has CDR1 MDHEN and CDR2 SYDVKM. The CDR3 extends over 21 amino acids. After removal of 3 bases from V and 1 base from J, the junction contained 22 bases not matched to a gene. In DNA, the CDR3 is TGTGCCAGCAGTTTTTCCTTTATCCTTAAGATTAACAGGGGGTGGAACACTGAAGCTTTCTTT. It specifies CASSFSFILKINRGWNTEAFF.

V and J are TRBV15 and TRBJ1-5; D is ambiguous. Germline V CDR1 and CDR2: LNHNV, YYDKDF (reference sequence). The CDR3 covers 12 residues. With 0 bases removed from V and 3 bases from J, the gap between germline ends came to 0 bases. As DNA, the CDR3 is TGTGCCACCAGCAGAGACAATCAGCCCCAGCATTTT. This codes for CATSRDNQPQHF.

The chain links TRBV5-1 to TRBJ2-7; tentatively, D is TRBD1 (7 bases). Germline V gene sequence: CDR1 SGHRS, CDR2 YFSETQ. The CDR3 is 16 residues long. The V end was cut by 3 bases, the J end by 7 bases, with 23 bases between. CDR3 in DNA: TGCGCCAGCAGCTCGAAGGAGGGGACAGAAGCTCGTGAGCAGTACTTC. Amino acids: CASSSKEGTEAREQYF.